This T cell receptor beta chain appears in the sequencing data of a study of cytomegalovirus exposure and HLA in healthy donors. Findings of the study overall: Within the 95 to 150 validation repertoires, first-cohort TCR clusters tended to co-occur, according to a later analysis. Specific recognition of CMV antigens was confirmed in vitro for a few chains (all CMV-associated).

This clone was detected a few times. Its specificity is unknown. Repertoires were generated with immunoSEQ multiplex PCR, while TCRdb's copy carries only in-frame clones and drops some. The data contain more than 55,000 clones, around nine tenths of them singletons. Donors were drawn from the 120-subject validation cohort, separate from the roughly 670-subject first cohort. The sequence derives from a young man in good health and CMV-seronegative. Sequencing was carried out using PBMCs.

This CDR3 is CASSEGGLGGEQYF. As DNA, the CDR3 is TGTGCCAGCAGTGAAGGGGGATTAGGGGGCGAGCAGTACTTC. The chain links TRBV6-1 to TRBJ2-7, with D possibly TRBD1 on 6 matching bases. With 1 base removed from V and 6 bases from J, the gap between germline ends came to 13 bases. This CDR3 is built from 14 residues. CDR1 and CDR2 (germline): MNHNS, SASEGT.